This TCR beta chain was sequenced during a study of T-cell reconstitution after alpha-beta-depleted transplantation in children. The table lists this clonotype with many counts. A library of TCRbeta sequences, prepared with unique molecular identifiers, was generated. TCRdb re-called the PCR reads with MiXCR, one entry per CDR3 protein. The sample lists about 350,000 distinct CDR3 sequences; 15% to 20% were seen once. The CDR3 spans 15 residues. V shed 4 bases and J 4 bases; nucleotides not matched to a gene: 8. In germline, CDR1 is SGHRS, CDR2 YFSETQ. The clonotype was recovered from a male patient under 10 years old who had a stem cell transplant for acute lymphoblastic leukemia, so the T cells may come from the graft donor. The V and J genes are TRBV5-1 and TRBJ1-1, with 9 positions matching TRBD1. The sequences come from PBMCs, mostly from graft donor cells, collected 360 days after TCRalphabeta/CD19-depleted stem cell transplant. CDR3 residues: CASSPGQGRGTEAFF. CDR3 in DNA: TGCGCCAGCAGCCCGGGACAGGGTAGGGGCACTGAAGCTTTCTTT.